This paragraph reports one T cell receptor (beta chain). Its specificity is not known. V lost 6 bases and J lost 7, with 16 bases in between. The germline gives CDR1 MGHDK, CDR2 SYGVNS. The CDR3 contains 13 residues. The data are from a study of shared clonotypes between healthy human individuals. Study-level findings and limits: Researchers sampled blood only, noting tissue repertoires likely differ.

TCRdb keeps only in-frame clones here, not all; method: immunoSEQ multiplex PCR. Here the sample spans some 2,100,000 clones, almost 96% being singletons. The TCR originated in a man aged 18 to 29 in good health. The V call is TRBV25-1, the J call TRBJ2-7; tentative D call: TRBD2 (7 bases). The sample consisted of naive CD4+ T cells sorted from blood. The subset is: CD45RA+ positively selected. CDR3 nucleotides: TGTGCCAGCAGCCCCGTGGGGGGGCGAGAGCAGTACTTC. Residues: CASSPVGGREQYF.